The TCR beta chain under discussion was sequenced for a study of beta chain features in type 1 diabetes. General study results and limits: TCRB CDR3s were moderately but significantly shorter in Type 1 diabetes patients in all four CD4+ subsets.

What was sequenced were expressed TCRB transcripts, since all of the isolated RNA had been reverse transcribed. Assay used: immunoSEQ multiplex PCR; TCRdb lists only in-frame clones, some missing. The repertoire holds some 270,000 clones, 7% to 9% seen once, with more than 0.8% in the top ten. At least ten counts were recorded for this clone. Its cognate antigen is unknown. The CDR3 is 15 residues long. V shed 4 bases, J shed 6 bases, and the junction held 8 bases outside the gene matches. Germline CDR1 SGHRS, CDR2 YFSETQ. The chain carries TRBV5-1 and TRBJ2-1, with TRBD1 matching 9 bases. This sequence was found in a woman under 30 in good health. Sequencing input: central memory CD4+ T cells from blood. The CDR3 loop is CASSLGDRDSNEQFF. The CDR3 nucleotides are TGCGCCAGCAGCCTTGGGGACAGGGATAGCAATGAGCAGTTCTTC.